This T cell receptor (beta chain) was found in a study of T cell repertoires in cytomegalovirus infection. At the level of the study: Used in the study were CMV epitopes, some recently identified and HLA-C-restricted, others well-studied and HLA-B-restricted. Broader study findings: HLA-C-restricted CMV-specific TCR beta clonotypes were dominant in the ex vivo response.

This CDR3 comprises 15 residues. The ends lost 3 bases at V and 4 bases at J; junction bases unmatched: 4. CDR1 is MDHEN, CDR2 SYDVKM, per germline. This clonotype was picked up a small number of times. Its antigen is not identified. TCRdb re-analysed the reads in MiXCR, keeping a single row per CDR3 protein. The table lists around 540,000 distinct CDR3 sequences, roughly a third of them singletons. Sequences were derived from cultured PBMCs, sampled from culture after CMV antigen stimulation. This TCR was sampled from a human donor in good health (CMV status not recorded). Some clones in this sample may be carry-over from other donors' samples. The gene calls are TRBV28 and TRBJ2-1; 9 nucleotides line up with TRBD2. CDR3 in amino acids: CASSFGLAGYNEQFF. CDR3 bases: TGTGCCAGCAGTTTCGGGCTAGCGGGGTACAATGAGCAGTTCTTC. Using reference TRBV28 and TRBJ2-1 for the parts outside the CDR3, the full variable domain is DVKVTQSSRYLVKRTGEKVFLECVQDMDHENMFWYRQDPGLGLRLIYFSYDVKMKEKGDIPEGYSVSREKKERFSLILESASTNQTSMYLCASSFGLAGYNEQFFGPGTRLTVL.